This entry concerns a single TCR beta chain. This specimen comes from a study of OX40 agonist ivuxolimab in advanced cancers. The CDR3 spans 12 residues. Per the germline V gene, CDR1 is SQVTM and CDR2 is ANQGSEA. Between the trimmed V and J ends, which lost 6 bases and 5 bases, there was a span of 11 bases. Clones were sequenced by immunoSEQ multiplex PCR, and TCRdb holds only the in-frame ones, with some missing. Of nearly 110,000 clones in the sample, 90% were seen once. The TCR was taken from an adult with an advanced solid tumor such as melanoma, head and neck, liver or kidney cancer. The sample in question was CD4+ or CD8+ T cells sorted from blood, obtained in a trial of the OX40 agonist ivuxolimab. The gene calls are TRBV29-1 and TRBJ1-5; D is unclear. In nucleotides, the CDR3 is TGCAGCGTAGGTGGCAGTGATCAGCCCCAGCATTTT. Its translation is CSVGGSDQPQHF.